This is a list of T cell receptor beta chains from one sample in a study of blood T cell repertoires in COVID-19. Clones were sequenced by immunoSEQ multiplex PCR, and TCRdb holds only the in-frame ones, with some missing. The sample carries approximately 58,000 clones, approximately 80% recorded once. Sequenced: peripheral blood. The receptors originated from a man in his sixties or seventies with active or convalescent COVID-19. The CDR3 runs from the conserved cysteine through the conserved F or W. The D gene is left open where the match is weak.

j_call v_call d_call cdr3_nt cdr3_aa
TRBJ1-1 TRBV14 - TGTGCCAGCAGCCAAAGACTCCGGGCTTTCTTT CASSQRLRAFF
TRBJ2-2 TRBV7-3 - TGTGCCAGCAGCGCATCGCAGGTTCCCGGGGAGCTGTTTTTT CASSASQVPGELFF
TRBJ2-7 TRBV11-3 - TGTGCCAGCAGCCGGGGTCCCTTACACCACGAGCAGTACTTC CASSRGPLHHEQYF
TRBJ1-1 TRBV6-5 TRBD1 TGTGCCAGCAGTTACCGGACAGGGGGATCTGAAGCTTTCTTT CASSYRTGGSEAFF
TRBJ1-2 TRBV4-1 - TGCGCCAGCAGCCCGGGGGAGGGAATCAACTATGGCTACACCTTC CASSPGEGINYGYTF
TRBJ2-3 TRBV11-1 - TGTGCCAGCAGCTTAAGTGGCAAGACAAGAGATACGCAGTATTTT CASSLSGKTRDTQYF
TRBJ2-6 TRBV29-1 - TGCAGCGTGGAGTCTGGGGCCAACGTCCTGACTTTC CSVESGANVLTF
TRBJ2-2 TRBV7-2 TRBD1 TGTGCCAGCAGCCTACGACAGGGGGACGGGGAGCTGTTTTTT CASSLRQGDGELFF
TRBJ1-5 TRBV6-5 TRBD1 TGTGCCAGCACAATACAGGGGGGCGATCAGCCCCAGCATTTT CASTIQGGDQPQHF
TRBJ2-1 TRBV5-1 TRBD1 TGCGCCAGCAGCTTGGGGACAGGGGGCCTCTCCTACAATGAGCAGTTCTTC CASSLGTGGLSYNEQFF
TRBJ1-1 TRBV5-1 TRBD1 TGCGCCAGCAGCTTACAGACAGGGAGCACTGAAGCTTTCTTT CASSLQTGSTEAFF